This section outlines one T cell receptor (beta chain) sequence together with its context. Assay used: immunoSEQ multiplex PCR; TCRdb lists only in-frame clones, some missing. Of approximately 110,000 clones listed, 75% to 90% are singletons. This sample is drawn from a study of blood T cell repertoires in COVID-19. Study at large: COVID-19 samples, acute and convalescent, were from the United States, Italy and Spain.

The TCR comes from a woman in her sixties or seventies with COVID-19, enrolled during active disease. The specimen sequenced was peripheral blood.

The CDR3 nucleotides are TGTGCCAGCCGCCAGAGGAGAGAAGAGACCCAGTACTTC. Protein product: CASRQRREETQYF. The rearrangement joins TRBV27 to TRBJ2-5; no reliable D call. The length of the CDR3 is 13 residues. Per the germline V gene, CDR1 is MNHEY and CDR2 is SMNVEV (reference sequence). The V and J ends lost 8 bases and 3 bases respectively, with 13 bases between them.